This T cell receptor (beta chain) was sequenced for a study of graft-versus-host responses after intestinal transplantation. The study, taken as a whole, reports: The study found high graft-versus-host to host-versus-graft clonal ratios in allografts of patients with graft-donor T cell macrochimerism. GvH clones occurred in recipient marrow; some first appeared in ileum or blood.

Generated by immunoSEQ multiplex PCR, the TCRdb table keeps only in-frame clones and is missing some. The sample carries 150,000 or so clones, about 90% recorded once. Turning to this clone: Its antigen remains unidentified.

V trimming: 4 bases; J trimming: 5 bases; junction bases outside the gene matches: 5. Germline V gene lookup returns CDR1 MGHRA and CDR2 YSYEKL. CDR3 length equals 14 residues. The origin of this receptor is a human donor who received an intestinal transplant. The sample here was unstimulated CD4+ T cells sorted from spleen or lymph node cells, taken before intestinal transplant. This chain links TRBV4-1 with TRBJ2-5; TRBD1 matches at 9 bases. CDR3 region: CASSRTGGGETQYF. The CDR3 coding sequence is TGCGCCAGCAGCCGTACAGGGGGCGGCGAGACCCAGTACTTC.